The sequence of this T cell receptor beta chain was determined in a study of control samples from healthy donors and cancer patients. The data were produced by immunoSEQ multiplex PCR, yet TCRdb's version contains in-frame clones alone and is incomplete. Of about 130,000 clones listed, about 90% are singletons. There are 14 residues in the CDR3. The germline V gene has CDR1 LGHNA and CDR2 YSLEER. V lost 0 bases and J 1 base, leaving 6 bases between the germline ends. The sample consisted of blood. This clonotype was sampled from a young man in good health. V usage is TRBV4-3 and J usage is TRBJ1-1, with D perhaps TRBD1 (6 bases). CDR3 amino acids: CASSQDRGNTEAFF. The DNA for the CDR3 is TGCGCCAGCAGCCAAGACAGGGGGAACACTGAAGCTTTCTTT.